A selection of T cell receptor beta chains follows, all from one sample in a study of T cells in localized non-small cell lung cancer. Profiling relied on immunoSEQ multiplex PCR, and the TCRdb table lists in-frame clones only, not all of them. The repertoire holds 50,000 or so clones, with 80% as singletons. Here the sequenced sample was PBMCs, taken before any cancer treatment. The receptors were sampled from a woman aged 40-70 years with stage II lung adenocarcinoma. CDR3s include the opening cysteine and the closing phenylalanine or tryptophan. Each record gives: V gene, D gene, clone size, J gene, CDR3 DNA, CDR3 protein. A D gene is named only where the DNA matches it firmly. Some rows have no size entry. The others give once, few or many, or a class for an expanded clone.

TRBV28,TRBD1,few,TRBJ1-1,TGTGCCAGCACCCAGGGACAGGGAGGACGCTCCTACACTGAAGCTTTCTTT,CASTQGQGGRSYTEAFF
TRBV27,NA,NA,TRBJ2-7,TGTGCCAGCAGACTGCAGCTGAGGGGCGAGCAGTACTTC,CASRLQLRGEQYF
TRBV28,NA,few,TRBJ1-2,TGTGCCAGCCTTTCTCAAGGCATAGGCTACACCTTC,CASLSQGIGYTF
TRBV27,NA,NA,TRBJ2-3,TGTGCCAGCAGCCCTGAACAACCAGATACGCAGTATTTT,CASSPEQPDTQYF
TRBV15,TRBD1,NA,TRBJ1-1,TGTGCCACCAGCGCCCTCAGGGGGGGCACTGAAGCTTTCTTT,CATSALRGGTEAFF
TRBV12-5,TRBD1,NA,TRBJ1-2,TGTGCTAGTGGTCTCTCGGTAGGACAGGGGTATGGCTACACCTTC,CASGLSVGQGYGYTF
TRBV4-2,NA,few,TRBJ1-4,TGTGCCAGCAGCCAAGAAGGGGACGGGAGGGATCAACTGTTTTTT,CASSQEGDGRDQLFF
TRBV9,NA,NA,TRBJ1-6,TGTGCCAGCAGCGTAGGGCACTATAATTCACCCCTCCACTTT,CASSVGHYNSPLHF
TRBV5-1,TRBD1,NA,TRBJ1-3,TGCGCCAGCAGGAGGGACAGCTCCTCTGGAAACACCATATATTTT,CASRRDSSSGNTIYF
TRBV19,NA,NA,TRBJ1-3,TGTGCCAGTAGTATATCCGGCGGATTTGGAAACACCATATATTTT,CASSISGGFGNTIYF
TRBV13,NA,NA,TRBJ2-3,TGTGCCAGCAGCTTACTAGACGCAGATACGCAGTATTTT,CASSLLDADTQYF
TRBV4-1,NA,NA,TRBJ2-1,TGCGCCAGCAGCCAAGATGGAAGGGGGAACACCGTCTACAATGAGCAGTTCTTC,CASSQDGRGNTVYNEQFF
TRBV6-5,TRBD1,NA,TRBJ2-1,TGTGCCAGCAGCGATGGACAGGCGAGATACAATGAGCAGTTCTTC,CASSDGQARYNEQFF
TRBV19,NA,NA,TRBJ2-7,TGTGCCACACAAGTAGAACAGGGTCGATCCGAGCAGTACTTC,CATQVEQGRSEQYF
TRBV28,NA,NA,TRBJ1-2,TGTGCCAGCAGTTTAGACCCTAGGAAGATACCTTTCTATGGCTACACCTTC,CASSLDPRKIPFYGYTF
TRBV4-3,NA,NA,TRBJ1-4,TGCGCCAGCAGCCAGGATACGACCTTGTCGGATGAAAAACTGTTTTTT,CASSQDTTLSDEKLFF
TRBV19,TRBD1,NA,TRBJ1-5,TGTGCCAGTTGGGGGACAGGGACTCAGCCCCAGCATTTT,CASWGTGTQPQHF
TRBV30,TRBD1,NA,TRBJ1-2,TGTGCCTGGTCGACAGGGGTTTTCAATGGCTACACCTTC,CAWSTGVFNGYTF
TRBV28,NA,NA,TRBJ2-5,TGTGCCAGCAGTTTACGAACAGGGCTCAAAGAGACCCAGTACTTC,CASSLRTGLKETQYF
TRBV5-4,NA,NA,TRBJ1-1,TGTGCCAGCAGAAACCCCAGGGCGGGGAACACTGAAGCTTTCTTT,CASRNPRAGNTEAFF
TRBV9,TRBD1,NA,TRBJ1-6,TGTGCCAGCAGACCCGGGACAGCATTTGATCATTCACCCCTCCACTTT,CASRPGTAFDHSPLHF
TRBV9,NA,NA,TRBJ2-3,TGTGCCAGCAGCGTAGCCGGACAGCTGAATACGCAGTATTTT,CASSVAGQLNTQYF
TRBV7-9,NA,NA,TRBJ1-4,TGTGCCAGCAGTCAAGGTCAGGGAGGGGATAATGAAAAACTGTTTTTT,CASSQGQGGDNEKLFF
TRBV5-1,NA,NA,TRBJ1-1,TGCGCCAGCAGTTCTGGAACAGGTATGAACACTGAAGCTTTCTTT,CASSSGTGMNTEAFF
TRBV19,NA,NA,TRBJ1-1,TGTGCCAGTAATCCCAGGGGGAACACTGAAGCTTTCTTT,CASNPRGNTEAFF
TRBV6-5,TRBD1,NA,TRBJ1-6,TGTGCCAGCAGGAGCGGTACAGGGGGGAATTCACCCCTCCACTTT,CASRSGTGGNSPLHF
TRBV5-4,NA,once,TRBJ1-1,TGTGCCAGCAGCCAAACCCCAAGTAAAGTTGCTTTCTTT,CASSQTPSKVAFF
TRBV27,NA,NA,TRBJ1-6,TGTGCCAGCAGTGAACAGATCGGGAGCTCCTATAATTCACCCCTCCACTTT,CASSEQIGSSYNSPLHF
TRBV7-2,TRBD2,NA,TRBJ2-7,TGTGCCAGCAGCTTAGCGCTCGGGGGGGACGAGCAGTACTTC,CASSLALGGDEQYF
TRBV5-8,NA,NA,TRBJ2-1,TGTGCCAGCAGCTTGGCCCGTAGGTGGTTCTTC,CASSLARRWFF
TRBV5-8,NA,once,TRBJ2-5,TGTGCCAGCAGCCTAAGCATGGAGACCCAGTACTTC,CASSLSMETQYF
TRBV2,NA,NA,TRBJ2-6,TGTGCCAGCAGTCCGGGACGGAACTCTGGGGCCAACGTCCTGACTTTC,CASSPGRNSGANVLTF
TRBV27,NA,NA,TRBJ1-4,TGTGCCAGCAGTCCGGGACTGGGCCGGGAAAAACTGTTTTTT,CASSPGLGREKLFF
TRBV29-1,TRBD2,NA,TRBJ2-1,TGCAGCGTTGCCCACGGGGAAGGGGGGGTAGGGACTAGAGTCTTC,CSVAHGEGGVGTRVF
TRBV30,NA,NA,TRBJ1-1,TGTGCCTGGGTACCAGGACAGAAAGCTTTCTTT,CAWVPGQKAFF
TRBV5-4,NA,NA,TRBJ1-3,TGTGCCAGCAGCTTCGGGCCATTACCCCACTCTGGAAACACCATATATTTT,CASSFGPLPHSGNTIYF
TRBV18,NA,NA,TRBJ1-1,TGTGCCAGCTCACCAGACGTGAACACTGAAGCTTTCTTT,CASSPDVNTEAFF
TRBV7-7,NA,NA,TRBJ2-2,TGTGCTAGCAGCTTAGAAAGAGGAGTCACCGGGGAGCTGTTTTTT,CASSLERGVTGELFF
TRBV7-8,NA,NA,TRBJ2-1,TGTGCCAGCAGCTTTACCTACAATGAGCAGTTCTTC,CASSFTYNEQFF
TRBV2,TRBD2,NA,TRBJ2-1,TGTGCCAGCAGCTCACCAAATAGCGGGGGGGCCCAGAATGAGCAGTTCTTC,CASSSPNSGGAQNEQFF
TRBV7-3,NA,NA,TRBJ2-5,TGTGCCAGCAGCTTCCCGGGCCCAGAGACCCAGTACTTC,CASSFPGPETQYF
TRBV10-3,NA,NA,TRBJ2-1,TGTGCCATCAGCGGCGGGGTTCTTTGGAATGAGCAGTTCTTC,CAISGGVLWNEQFF